This is a list of T cell receptor beta chains from one sample in a study of T cell responses to AZD1222 COVID-19 vaccine. TCRdb's copy holds only in-frame clones and misses some; the assay was immunoSEQ multiplex PCR. Of 100,000 to 150,000 clones in the sample, over 75% were seen once. The sequencing here drew on peripheral blood, taken on day 0 of AZD1222 vaccination. The receptors originated from an adult in good health. CDR3s include the opening cysteine and the closing phenylalanine or tryptophan. D genes are given only for firm matches. Part of the rows lack a size; the others show once, few, many or a class for expanded clones.

j_call	d_call	clone_size	v_call	cdr3_aa	cdr3_nt
TRBJ2-5	TRBD1	NA	TRBV6-6	CASRIDREETQYF	TGTGCCAGCAGAATTGACAGGGAAGAGACCCAGTACTTC
TRBJ2-1	NA	NA	TRBV19	CASRELRASYNEQFF	TGTGCCAGTAGAGAACTAAGAGCTTCCTACAATGAGCAGTTCTTC
TRBJ2-1	TRBD2	NA	TRBV24-1	CATSDLSASGSYNEQFF	TGTGCCACCAGTGATTTATCGGCTAGCGGGTCATACAATGAGCAGTTCTTC
TRBJ1-2	NA	NA	TRBV9	CASSANGGYGYTF	TGTGCCAGCAGCGCGAACGGGGGGTATGGCTACACCTTC
TRBJ2-5	NA	NA	TRBV18	CASHRGVRETQYF	TGTGCCAGCCACCGCGGGGTCAGGGAGACCCAGTACTTC
TRBJ1-1	NA	NA	TRBV6-5	CASSYDGNAEAFF	TGTGCCAGCAGTTACGACGGAAACGCTGAAGCTTTCTTT
TRBJ2-1	TRBD1	NA	TRBV3-1/TRBV3-2	CASSHAGQGPYNEQFF	TGTGCCAGCAGCCATGCCGGACAGGGGCCCTACAATGAGCAGTTCTTC
TRBJ1-3	NA	NA	TRBV9	CASSAQQGISGNTIYF	TGTGCCAGCAGCGCCCAACAGGGAATCTCTGGAAACACCATATATTTT
TRBJ1-2	TRBD1	NA	TRBV28	CASSLGQGNYGYTF	TGTGCCAGCAGTCTCGGACAGGGCAACTATGGCTACACCTTC
TRBJ2-4	TRBD1	NA	TRBV5-1	CASSTAWDRGDIQYF	TGCGCCAGCAGCACTGCTTGGGACAGGGGAGACATTCAGTACTTC
TRBJ1-5	NA	NA	TRBV5-6	CASSLGLSNQPQHF	TGTGCCAGCAGCTTGGGCTTGAGCAATCAGCCCCAGCATTTT
TRBJ1-6	TRBD1	NA	TRBV3-1/TRBV3-2	CASSRGQGFDSPLHF	TGTGCCAGCAGCCGGGGACAGGGTTTTGATTCACCCCTCCACTTT
TRBJ1-2	NA	NA	TRBV29-1	CSVEASRYGYTF	TGCAGCGTTGAGGCGTCCAGATATGGCTACACCTTC
TRBJ1-4	NA	NA	TRBV28	CASSFSGGARKLFF	TGTGCCAGCAGTTTCTCCGGGGGCGCGAGGAAACTGTTTTTT
TRBJ1-2	NA	NA	TRBV6-2/TRBV6-3	CASSPPSGRNYGYTF	TGTGCCAGCAGTCCACCCTCAGGCCGTAACTATGGCTACACCTTC
TRBJ2-7	NA	NA	TRBV15	CATSRRVYYEQYF	TGTGCCACCAGCCGACGAGTGTACTACGAGCAGTACTTC
TRBJ1-1	NA	NA	TRBV19	CASSNSGGDTEAFF	TGTGCCAGTAGTAATTCAGGCGGGGACACTGAAGCTTTCTTT
TRBJ2-7	NA	once	TRBV6-5	CASSPWVGNEQYF	TGTGCCAGCAGTCCCTGGGTCGGGAACGAGCAGTACTTC
TRBJ1-1	TRBD1	NA	TRBV18	CASSPRTGARNTEAFF	TGTGCCAGCTCACCCCGGACAGGGGCCCGGAACACTGAAGCTTTCTTT
TRBJ1-3	TRBD1	NA	TRBV29-1	CSIQGQRDTIYF	TGCAGCATACAGGGGCAGAGGGACACCATATATTTT
TRBJ1-2	NA	once	TRBV5-1	CASSLGTDPGYTF	TGCGCCAGCAGCTTGGGGACGGATCCTGGCTACACCTTC
TRBJ2-2	TRBD1	few	TRBV15	CATSRDTQIYPGQRFIEYTGELFF	TGTGCCACCAGCAGAGACACACAGATATATCCGGGACAGAGGTTCATTGAGTACACCGGGGAGCTGTTTTTT
TRBJ2-1	NA	once	TRBV6-5	CASSSQGGNNEQFF	TGTGCCAGCAGCTCACAGGGGGGGAACAATGAGCAGTTCTTC
TRBJ2-7	NA	NA	TRBV12-3/TRBV12-4	CASSVASYEQYF	TGTGCCAGCAGCGTGGCGTCCTACGAGCAGTACTTC
TRBJ2-7	TRBD2	NA	TRBV5-6	CASSPGGGTYEQYF	TGTGCCAGCAGCCCCGGGGGGGGGACCTACGAGCAGTACTTC
TRBJ2-1	TRBD2	NA	TRBV2	CASKERDGGNEQFF	TGTGCCAGCAAAGAGCGGGACGGTGGGAATGAGCAGTTCTTC
TRBJ2-7	NA	once	TRBV19	CASSMPGSYEQYF	TGTGCCAGTAGTATGCCGGGGTCCTACGAGCAGTACTTC
TRBJ2-3	NA	NA	TRBV2	CASRQGADTQYF	TGTGCCAGCAGACAGGGTGCAGATACGCAGTATTTT
TRBJ1-2	TRBD1	NA	TRBV28	CASSLGTGRGYTF	TGTGCCAGCAGTTTAGGGACAGGGAGAGGCTACACCTTC
TRBJ1-1	NA	NA	TRBV7-9	CASSLQGSDTEAFF	TGTGCCAGCAGCTTACAGGGTTCGGACACTGAAGCTTTCTTT
TRBJ1-6	NA	NA	TRBV10-2	CASSDWVRGSPLHF	TGCGCCAGCAGTGATTGGGTCCGGGGGTCACCCCTCCACTTT
TRBJ2-3	TRBD2	NA	TRBV9	CASSVGTSGSWDTQYF	TGTGCCAGCAGCGTGGGGACTAGCGGGAGCTGGGATACGCAGTATTTT
TRBJ2-1	TRBD2	NA	TRBV18	CASSPPAGGTYNEQFF	TGTGCCAGCTCACCACCCGCGGGAGGGACCTACAATGAGCAGTTCTTC
TRBJ1-4	NA	NA	TRBV6-5	CASSTRPTNEKLFF	TGTGCCAGCAGTACCAGACCAACTAATGAAAAACTGTTTTTT
TRBJ1-1	NA	NA	TRBV7-9	CASSPPIMNTEAFF	TGTGCCAGCAGCCCCCCGATCATGAACACTGAAGCTTTCTTT